Listed here are 30 T cell receptor beta chains from one sample, sequenced in a study of relationships among human T cell subsets. The T cell receptor alpha and beta CDR3 regions were amplified from mRNA by semiquantitative ARM-PCR. Tagged nested gene-specific primers were used first, then communal superprimers amplified exponentially. From the multiplex PCR reads, TCRdb called clonotypes with MiXCR, one entry per CDR3 protein. The repertoire has around 14,000 distinct CDR3 sequences, roughly 64% of them found once; the top ten carry 35%. The sample taken for sequencing was total T cells sorted from blood. These receptors originate from a man between 40 and 49 years old in good health.

The J gene is TRBJ1-2, the V gene TRBV5-1, with 9 bases lining up with TRBD1. V shed 3 bases and J 4 bases; nucleotides not matched to a gene: 7. There are 15 residues in the CDR3. Germline V gene lookup returns CDR1 SGHRS and CDR2 YFSETQ. The CDR3 region has the DNA TGCGCCAGCAGCTCTGGGACAGGGTTTATCTATGGCTACACCTTC. Protein: CASSSGTGFIYGYTF.

This sequence joins TRBV28 and TRBJ2-3, with 13 bases identical to TRBD2. The germline V gene encodes CDR1 MDHEN and CDR2 SYDVKM. The CDR3 contains 15 residues. Trimming took 10 bases from V and 6 from J; bases not matched to a gene: 10. The CDR3: CATGLAGQGGDTQYF. CDR3 DNA sequence: TGTGCCACGGGACTAGCGGGACAAGGCGGCGATACGCAGTATTTT. Full variable domain (remainder filled in from reference TRBV28 and TRBJ2-3): DVKVTQSSRYLVKRTGEKVFLECVQDMDHENMFWYRQDPGLGLRLIYFSYDVKMKEKGDIPEGYSVSREKKERFSLILESASTNQTSMYLCATGLAGQGGDTQYFGPGTRLTVL.

This chain connects TRBV13 to TRBJ1-1, with D unclear. Trimming removed 2 bases from V and 1 base from J, with 11 bases in between. Germline CDR1 is PRHDT and CDR2 is FYEKMQ (reference sequence). The CDR3 loop spans 15 amino acids. The CDR3 spells CASSLRVWPNTEAFF. The CDR3 nucleotides are TGTGCCAGCAGCTTAAGGGTATGGCCGAACACTGAAGCTTTCTTT.

V is TRBV10-1 and J is TRBJ2-3, with TRBD2 as a possible D gene (5 bases). Germline assignment: CDR1 WNHNN and CDR2 SYGVQD (reference sequence). Trimming shortened V by 0 bases and J by 2 bases, and 18 bases separated the two germline ends. The CDR3 contains 18 residues. The CDR3 sequence: CASSESGLLRGVTDTQYF. CDR3 DNA sequence: TGCGCCAGCAGTGAGTCCGGGCTTCTCCGGGGAGTCACAGATACGCAGTATTTT.

The chain employs TRBV7-9 and TRBJ1-1, with D unresolved. The CDR3 contains 14 residues. Per germline, CDR1 SEHNR and CDR2 FQNEAQ (reference sequence). V lost 1 base to trimming and J lost 6 bases, with 12 bases between them. This chain's CDR3 is CASSLGARFAEAFF. The CDR3 coding sequence is TGTGCCAGCAGCTTAGGGGCCCGGTTTGCTGAAGCTTTCTTT.

This clonotype is termed medium-sized (0.01 to 0.1%). This chain links TRBV20-1 with TRBJ2-7; 9 bases are a match to TRBD1. Losses at the gene ends were 5 bases for V and 3 bases for J; bases not matched to a gene: 5. CDR1 is DFQATT and CDR2 is SNEGSKA in the germline V gene (reference sequence). The CDR3 covers 13 residues. The CDR3, as DNA: TGCAGTGCTCGGACAGGGGAATACTACGAGCAGTACTTC. This sequence encodes CSARTGEYYEQYF.

This clonotype appeared a few times. The genes are TRBV30 and TRBJ2-5, with 10 bases matching TRBD2. The CDR3 has 14 amino acids. V gave up 2 bases and J gave up 4 bases; unmatched junction bases: 4. Germline lookup yields CDR1 GTSNPN and CDR2 SVGIG (reference sequence). The CDR3 DNA follows: TGTGCCTGGAGTAGAATAGCGGGAGGAGAGACCCAGTACTTC. Encoded protein: CAWSRIAGGETQYF.

The chain couples TRBV11-2 to TRBJ2-7; TRBD1 or TRBD2 may be the D gene (5 bases each). Germline lookup yields CDR1 SGHAT and CDR2 FQNNGV. The CDR3 runs 14 residues. The V end lost 5 bases, the J end lost 5 bases, and 16 bases lay between the germline ends. CDR3 coding DNA: TGTGCCAGCAGCCCGGGACGCCCGGCTCACGAGCAGTACTTC. Amino acids: CASSPGRPAHEQYF.

Worth noting for this clonotype: A read error may produce the germline difference seen at one junction end. The rearrangement joins TRBV28 to TRBJ1-1, with D maybe TRBD1 (5 bases). Germline V gene sequence: CDR1 MDHEN, CDR2 SYDVKM. CDR3 size: 13 residues. The CDR3 nucleotides read TGTGCCGGCAGTTTCAGGGATTCCCCTGAAGCTTTCTTT. The encoded protein is CAGSFRDSPEAFF. The complete variable domain, with remaining parts taken from reference TRBV28 and TRBJ1-1, reads DVKVTQSSRYLVKRTGEKVFLECVQDMDHENMFWYRQDPGLGLRLIYFSYDVKMKEKGDIPEGYSVSREKKERFSLILESASTNQTSMYLCAGSFRDSPEAFFGQGTRLTVV.

The genes are TRBV10-3 and TRBJ2-3; 9 bases line up with TRBD1. Germline values: CDR1 ENHRY, CDR2 SYGVKD. The CDR3 contains 14 residues. J gave up 3 bases and V 5 bases, and 3 bases lay outside the gene matches. CDR3 in DNA: TGTGCCATCAGTCCGGGACAGGGAACAGATACGCAGTATTTT. Translated: CAISPGQGTDTQYF.

This rearrangement joins TRBV28 to TRBJ2-1, with 9 positions matching TRBD2. Trimming at V came to 3 bases and at J to 4 bases, leaving 1 base not matched to a gene. The germline V gene has CDR1 MDHEN and CDR2 SYDVKM. This CDR3 has 14 residues. For the CDR3, the DNA is TGTGCCAGCAGTTTGACTAGCGGTTACAATGAGCAGTTCTTC. Its protein is CASSLTSGYNEQFF.

J is TRBJ2-7 and V is TRBV11-2; 9 nucleotides line up with TRBD2. The CDR3 is 15 amino acids. The germline V gene has CDR1 SGHAT and CDR2 FQNNGV. The trim removed 1 base at V and 7 bases at J, leaving 8 bases unmatched. The CDR3 region has the DNA TGTGCCAGCAGCTTAGTGTTAGCGGGAGTAGGTGAGCAGTACTTC. Translating it yields CASSLVLAGVGEQYF.

V gene TRBV20-1 combines with J gene TRBJ2-5; D might be TRBD2 (5 bases). Per the germline V gene, CDR1 is DFQATT and CDR2 is SNEGSKA (reference sequence). The length of the CDR3 is 11 residues. Trimming took off 5 bases at V and 4 bases at J, with 8 bases between the two ends. CDR3 nucleotide sequence: TGCAGTGCTCGAGGGCGAGAGACCCAGTACTTC. Protein product: CSARGRETQYF.

This clonotype was seen more than once but under ten times. This chain's CDR3 is CSAKAGAKNIQYF. The CDR3 DNA reads TGCAGTGCTAAAGCTGGAGCCAAAAACATTCAGTACTTC. The chain links TRBV20-1 to TRBJ2-4; D gene ambiguous. Germline values: CDR1 DFQATT, CDR2 SNEGSKA (reference sequence). V was trimmed by 4 bases and J by 0 bases, leaving 7 bases between them. CDR3 size: 13 residues.

The genes are TRBV6-1 and TRBJ1-5; TRBD1 agrees at 7 bases. Per the germline V gene, CDR1 is MNHNS and CDR2 is SASEGT. The CDR3 consists of 14 residues. J lost 1 base, V lost 6 bases, and 3 bases had no gene match. CDR3 in amino acids: CASRTGSSNQPQHF. As DNA, the CDR3 is TGTGCCAGCAGGACAGGGTCCAGCAATCAGCCCCAGCATTTT.

Notes on this clonotype: A junction boundary mismatches the germline segment, possibly from a read error. This sequence joins TRBV29-1 and TRBJ2-7, with TRBD1 matching 9 bases. The length of the CDR3 is 16 residues. In germline, CDR1 is SQVTM, CDR2 ANQGSEA. As DNA, the CDR3 is TGCAGCGTAGAAGCTCCCGGGGGACAGGGCTCCTACGAGCAGTACTTC. The encoded protein is CSVEAPGGQGSYEQYF.

The chain is built from TRBV5-1 and TRBJ2-7; 10 positions match TRBD1. J was trimmed by 7 bases and V by 2 bases; bases with no gene match: 9. CDR1 is SGHRS, CDR2 YFSETQ, per germline. The length of the CDR3 is 15 residues. The CDR3 DNA is TGCGCCAGCAGCTTTCCGGGACAGGGGCTTTTTGAGCAGTACTTC. Encoded protein: CASSFPGQGLFEQYF. Supplemented by reference TRBV5-1 and TRBJ2-7, the full variable domain reads KAGVTQTPRYLIKTRGQQVTLSCSPISGHRSVSWYQQTPGQGLQFLFEYFSETQRNKGNFPGRFSGRQFSNSRSEMNVSTLELGDSALYLCASSFPGQGLFEQYFGPGTRLTVT.

This clonotype was found a few times. The chain joins TRBV10-3 to TRBJ2-7; D is undetermined. V was clipped by 3 bases and J by 5 bases, with 8 bases between them. In germline, CDR1 is ENHRY, CDR2 SYGVKD. The CDR3 has 12 amino acids. For the CDR3, the DNA is TGTGCCATCAGTGACCTGAATCACGAGCAGTACTTC. This sequence encodes CAISDLNHEQYF.

This chain links TRBV11-2 with TRBJ2-3; D remains unclear. V lost 1 base to trimming and J lost 4 bases, with 9 bases between them. Looked up from germline, CDR1 is SGHAT and CDR2 is FQNNGV. This CDR3 contains 14 residues. The CDR3: CASSLAPHSDTQYF. The CDR3 DNA reads as TGTGCCAGCAGCTTAGCCCCCCACTCAGATACGCAGTATTTT.

This chain connects TRBV12-3 or TRBV12-4 to TRBJ1-5; D is unresolved. Trimming removed 1 base at V and 0 bases at J, with 10 bases between. The CDR3 is 16 amino acids. CDR3 in amino acids: CASSLGTGHSNQPQHF. The CDR3 coding sequence is TGTGCCAGCAGTTTAGGTACGGGCCATAGCAATCAGCCCCAGCATTTT.

The chain is built from TRBV27 and TRBJ1-5; D gene ambiguous. V was pared by 5 bases and J by 6 bases, with 11 bases between. Per germline, CDR1 MNHEY and CDR2 SMNVEV (reference sequence). The CDR3 is 13 amino acids. CDR3 sequence reads: CASSPGVGQPQHF. The CDR3 DNA sequence: TGTGCCAGCAGTCCCGGGGTGGGTCAGCCCCAGCATTTT.

The chain has TRBV27 and TRBJ2-7, with 9 bases that match TRBD2. The CDR3 extends over 13 amino acids. Germline V CDR1 and CDR2: MNHEY, SMNVEV (reference sequence). V lost 4 bases to trimming and J lost 7 bases; unmatched junction nucleotides: 5. In DNA, the CDR3 is TGTGCCAGCAGTTCCCTAACTAGCGGGGAGCAGTACTTC. It specifies CASSSLTSGEQYF.

The rearrangement links TRBV20-1 to TRBJ2-1; 12 nucleotides align to TRBD2. This CDR3 comprises 12 residues. CDR1 is DFQATT, CDR2 SNEGSKA, per germline (reference sequence). The CDR3 sequence: CRTSGSINEQFF. In DNA, the CDR3 is TGCAGGACTAGCGGGAGCATAAATGAGCAGTTCTTC.

This clonotype was detected only a few times. The chain is built from TRBV5-4 and TRBJ1-1; D may be TRBD1 (5 bases). The V end was cut by 5 bases, the J end by 5 bases, with 16 bases between. CDR3 length: 14 amino acids. Germline V gene data show CDR1 as SGHNT and CDR2 as YYREEE (reference sequence). CDR3: CASSRRGIETEAFF. In DNA, the CDR3 is TGTGCCAGCAGTCGAAGGGGTATTGAGACTGAAGCTTTCTTT.

The gene calls are TRBV30 and TRBJ1-2, with 7 bases matching TRBD1. The CDR3 loop spans 14 amino acids. The trim removed 1 base at V and 8 bases at J, leaving 10 bases unmatched. The germline V gene has CDR1 GTSNPN and CDR2 SVGIG (reference sequence). CDR3 DNA: TGTGCCTGGAGTGCAAACGACAGGGTTGGGGGCTACACCTTC. Protein product: CAWSANDRVGGYTF. The full variable domain, rest sourced from reference TRBV30 and TRBJ1-2, is SQTIHQWPATLVQPVGSPLSLECTVEGTSNPNLYWYRQAAGRGLQLLFYSVGIGQISSEVPQNLSASRPQDRQFILSSKKLLLSDSGFYLCAWSANDRVGGYTFGSGTRLTVV.

The chain recombines TRBV20-1 with TRBJ2-7; 7 positions agree with TRBD2. The J segment lost 3 bases and the V segment lost 1 base, leaving 6 bases of the junction unmatched. The CDR3 sequence is 14 residues long. Germline V lookup: CDR1 DFQATT, CDR2 SNEGSKA (reference sequence). CDR3 DNA sequence: TGCAGTGCTAGAGGCAGCGGGAATCGCTACGAGCAGTACTTC. Protein sequence: CSARGSGNRYEQYF.

This clonotype has just a few counts. The V gene is TRBV28, the J gene TRBJ2-1; 9 positions agree with TRBD2. The CDR3 is 16 amino acids. Trimming removed 5 bases from V and 6 bases from J; junction bases left unmatched: 11. CDR1 and CDR2 from the germline V gene are MDHEN and SYDVKM. DNA of the CDR3: TGTGCCAGCAGTCGCAGTCTAGCGGGGAATCTCAATGAGCAGTTCTTC. Translated: CASSRSLAGNLNEQFF.

The CDR3, as DNA: TGTGCCAGCAGCTTAGGAGGACTACAAGAGACCCAGTACTTC. Its protein is CASSLGGLQETQYF. The V and J genes are TRBV11-2 and TRBJ2-5, with D perhaps TRBD2 (6 bases). Per germline, CDR1 SGHAT and CDR2 FQNNGV. The CDR3 has 14 residues. V was clipped by 1 base and J by 2 bases, with 8 bases between them.

The genes are TRBV7-9 and TRBJ2-1, with TRBD2 matching over 11 bases. Germline lookup yields CDR1 SEHNR and CDR2 FQNEAQ (reference sequence). J gave up 6 bases and V 5 bases, and 9 bases lay outside the gene matches. The CDR3 spans 16 residues. The CDR3 DNA sequence: TGTGCCAGCAGCCCTAAACTAGCGGGAGCCGGCAATGAGCAGTTCTTC. Translation: CASSPKLAGAGNEQFF.

On this clonotype: Sequence at one end of the junction differs from germline and may be a read error. CDR3 DNA sequence: TGCAGCATTGAGGACAGGGTGGGCGAGCAGTACTTC. Its translation is CSIEDRVGEQYF. The chain is built from TRBV29-1 and TRBJ2-7; TRBD1 agrees at 8 bases. The germline V gene has CDR1 SQVTM and CDR2 ANQGSEA. This CDR3 spans 12 amino acids.